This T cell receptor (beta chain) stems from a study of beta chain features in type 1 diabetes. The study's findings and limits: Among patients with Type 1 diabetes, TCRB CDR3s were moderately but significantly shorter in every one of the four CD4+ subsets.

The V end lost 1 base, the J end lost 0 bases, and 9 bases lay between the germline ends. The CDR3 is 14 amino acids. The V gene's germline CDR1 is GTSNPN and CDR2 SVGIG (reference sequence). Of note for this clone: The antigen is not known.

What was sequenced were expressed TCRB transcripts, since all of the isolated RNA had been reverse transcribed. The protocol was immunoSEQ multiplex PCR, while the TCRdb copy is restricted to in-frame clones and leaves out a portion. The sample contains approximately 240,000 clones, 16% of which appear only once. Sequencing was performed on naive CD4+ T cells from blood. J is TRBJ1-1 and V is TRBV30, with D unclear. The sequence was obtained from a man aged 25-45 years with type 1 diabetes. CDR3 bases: TGTGCCTGGAGTGGGTTACGCCTGAACACTGAAGCTTTCTTT. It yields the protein CAWSGLRLNTEAFF.